The text below deals with one T cell receptor beta chain. What it binds is not known. This record belongs to a study of shared clonotypes between healthy human individuals. Study-level findings and limits: Richness estimates generally favored naive over memory subsets. Clonotypes shared by all four sorted-subset donors had higher generation probabilities than non-shared clonotypes.

Data came from immunoSEQ multiplex PCR; TCRdb stores just in-frame clones and leaves some out. The sample holds around 2.5 million clones, 90% to 95% seen once. The CDR3 totals 14 residues. V was cut by 4 bases and J by 1 base, with 9 bases left in between. Per the germline V gene, CDR1 is SGHTA and CDR2 is FQGTGA. The specimen was naive CD4+ T cells from PBMCs. Subset specified: CD45RA+ positively selected. This chain uses TRBV7-3 with TRBJ2-3; D is unclear. The clonotype originates from a man aged 18 to 29 in good health. Some clones in this sample may be carry-over from other donors' samples. The CDR3 DNA reads as TGTGCCAGCAGCTCCCTTATGGGCACAGATACGCAGTATTTT. The encoded protein is CASSSLMGTDTQYF.